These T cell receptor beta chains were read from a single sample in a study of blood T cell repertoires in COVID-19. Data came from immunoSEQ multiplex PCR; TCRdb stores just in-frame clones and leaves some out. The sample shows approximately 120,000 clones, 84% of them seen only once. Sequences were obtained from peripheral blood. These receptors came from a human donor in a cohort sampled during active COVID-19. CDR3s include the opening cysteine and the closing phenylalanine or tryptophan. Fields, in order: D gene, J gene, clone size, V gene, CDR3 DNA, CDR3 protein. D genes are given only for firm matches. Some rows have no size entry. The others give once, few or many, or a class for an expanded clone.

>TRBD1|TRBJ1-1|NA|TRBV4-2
TGTGCCAGCAGCCAAGGGACAGGGATGACTGAAGCTTTCTTT
CASSQGTGMTEAFF
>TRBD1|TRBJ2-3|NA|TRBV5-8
TGTGCCAGCAGCTGGTTGGCCGGGACAGGGATCACAGATACGCAGTATTTT
CASSWLAGTGITDTQYF
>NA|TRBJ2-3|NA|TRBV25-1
TGTGCCAGCAGTGGACAGGGCACAGATACGCAGTATTTT
CASSGQGTDTQYF
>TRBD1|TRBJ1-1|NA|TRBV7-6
TGTGCCAGCAGCTTATCTCCAGGAGGGGGCCTTGTCACTGAAGCTTTCTTT
CASSLSPGGGLVTEAFF
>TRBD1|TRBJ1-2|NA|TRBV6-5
TGTGCCAGCAGGCCAGGGACAGCCTATGGCTACACCTTC
CASRPGTAYGYTF
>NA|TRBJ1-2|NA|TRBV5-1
TGCGCCAGCAGCTTGGCCACAGAGAACTATGGCTACACCTTC
CASSLATENYGYTF
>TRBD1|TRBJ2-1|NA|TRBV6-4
TGTGCCAGCAGTGGGAGGCAGGGGGCGCAGTACAATGAGCAGTTCTTC
CASSGRQGAQYNEQFF
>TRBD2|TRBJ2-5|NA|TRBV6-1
TGTGCCAGCAGTGAAGGTTACGGGGGGGCCCAGTACTTC
CASSEGYGGAQYF
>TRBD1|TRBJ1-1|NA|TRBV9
TGTGCCAGCAGCAACGCCGGACAGGTTGTCACTGAAGCTTTCTTT
CASSNAGQVVTEAFF
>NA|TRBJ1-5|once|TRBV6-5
TGTGCCAGCAGCTCCGGGTCTCTCAATCAGCCCCAGCATTTT
CASSSGSLNQPQHF
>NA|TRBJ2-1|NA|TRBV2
TGTGCCAGCAGTGGTGGGGGGGCAATTGAGCAGTTCTTC
CASSGGGAIEQFF
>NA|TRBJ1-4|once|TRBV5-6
TGTGCCAGCAGCTTGGACATTGTTGGTGAAAAACTGTTTTTT
CASSLDIVGEKLFF
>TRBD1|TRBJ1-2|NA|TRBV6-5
TGTGCCAGCAGGCCGGGACAGGGTTTGAATAGCTACACCTTC
CASRPGQGLNSYTF
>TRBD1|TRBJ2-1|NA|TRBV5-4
TGTGCCAGCAGCACTACAGGGGCGAGCTGGAATGAGCAGTTCTTC
CASSTTGASWNEQFF
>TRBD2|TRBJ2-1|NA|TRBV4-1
TGCGCCAGCAGCCACGCCTGGACTAGCAGCTACAATGAGCAGTTCTTC
CASSHAWTSSYNEQFF
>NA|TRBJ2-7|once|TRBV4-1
TGCGCCAGCAGCCAACACCACAGGGAGTACGAGCAGTACTTC
CASSQHHREYEQYF
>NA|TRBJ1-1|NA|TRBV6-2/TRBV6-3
TGTGCCAGCAGCGCCTCCTCCCCGGGGGGTCCGGGGGGTGAAGCTTTCTTT
CASSASSPGGPGGEAFF
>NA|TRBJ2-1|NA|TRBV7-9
TGTGCCAGCAGCTTTCCGGGACAAAAAACCCCCAGCTCCTACAATGAGCAGTTCTTC
CASSFPGQKTPSSYNEQFF
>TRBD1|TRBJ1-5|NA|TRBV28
TGTGCCAGCAGTGGAAGGGGGCAGGGCAATCAGCCCCAGCATTTT
CASSGRGQGNQPQHF
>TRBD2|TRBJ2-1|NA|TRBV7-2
TGTGCCAGCAGCTTATATTGGACTAGCGGGGGGGTTAATGAGCAGTTCTTC
CASSLYWTSGGVNEQFF
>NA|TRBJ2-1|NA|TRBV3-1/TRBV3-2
TGTGCCAGCAGCCCGATCCGGACAGTGCCGTCCTACAATGAGCAGTTCTTC
CASSPIRTVPSYNEQFF
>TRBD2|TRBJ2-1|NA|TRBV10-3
TGTGCCATCCGGGCCGGACTAGCGGGGGGGGGTCTTCAGTTCTTC
CAIRAGLAGGGLQFF
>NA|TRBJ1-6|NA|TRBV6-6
TGTGCCAGCCTCAGGGTTAGTAGGAATTCACCCCTCCACTTT
CASLRVSRNSPLHF
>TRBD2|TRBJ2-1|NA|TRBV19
TGTGCCAGTAGCTGGGCCATAGCGGGGGCCTACAATGAGCAGTTCTTC
CASSWAIAGAYNEQFF
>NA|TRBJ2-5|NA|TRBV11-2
TGTGCCAGCAGCTTAGATCTCACATTCCAAGAGACCCAGTACTTC
CASSLDLTFQETQYF
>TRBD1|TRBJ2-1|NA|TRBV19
TGTGCCAGCAAACTTGGGACAGGGAACTACAATGAGCAGTTCTTC
CASKLGTGNYNEQFF
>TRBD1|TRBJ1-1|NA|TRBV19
TGTGCCAGCTCTGGGACAGGGTTAGCTTTCTTT
CASSGTGLAFF
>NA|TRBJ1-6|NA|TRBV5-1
TGCGCCAGCAGCTTGTACCCAGGAGGAGCTCCCTCCTATAATTCACCCCTCCACTTT
CASSLYPGGAPSYNSPLHF
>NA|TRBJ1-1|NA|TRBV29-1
TGCAGCGGGAGCGGACAGATCGAAGCTTTCTTT
CSGSGQIEAFF
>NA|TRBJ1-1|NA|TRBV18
TGTGCCAGCTCACCGAATCAGGCCAGGGGTGGGACTGAAGCTTTCTTT
CASSPNQARGGTEAFF
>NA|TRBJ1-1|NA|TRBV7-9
TGTGCCAGCAGCTCGCCATGGCGAGGGAACACTGAAGCTTTCTTT
CASSSPWRGNTEAFF
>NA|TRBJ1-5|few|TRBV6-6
TGTGCCAGCAGCAACAGGGGCAATCAGCCCCAGCATTTT
CASSNRGNQPQHF
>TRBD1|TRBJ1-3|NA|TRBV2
TGTGCCAGCAGGGTTGATTCGGGACAGGGGTTCTCTGGAAACACCATATATTTT
CASRVDSGQGFSGNTIYF
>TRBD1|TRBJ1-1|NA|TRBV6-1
TGTGCCAGCAGTGAATGGACAGGTGAAGCTTTCTTT
CASSEWTGEAFF
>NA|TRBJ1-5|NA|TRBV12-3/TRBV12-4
TGTGCCAGCAGGTCAGGGGCGTATCAGCCCCAGCATTTT
CASRSGAYQPQHF
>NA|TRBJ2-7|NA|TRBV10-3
TGTGCCATCAGTGAGTCCGGGACAAACTACGAGCAGTACTTC
CAISESGTNYEQYF
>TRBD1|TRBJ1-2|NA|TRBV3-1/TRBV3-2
TGTGCCAGCAGCCATACCGGGACAGGGGTTTATGGCTACACCTTC
CASSHTGTGVYGYTF
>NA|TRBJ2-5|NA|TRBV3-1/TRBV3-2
TGTGCCAGCAGCCAAGATCATGGCAGGCAAGAGACCCAGTACTTC
CASSQDHGRQETQYF
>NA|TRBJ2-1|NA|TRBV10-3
TGTGCCATCAGTGAGGTTAGGGGGAGCTCCTACAATGAGCAGTTCTTC
CAISEVRGSSYNEQFF
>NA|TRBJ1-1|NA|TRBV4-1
TGCGCCAGCAGCCAAGATCATCGTCTTACGGGGGCTTTCTTT
CASSQDHRLTGAFF
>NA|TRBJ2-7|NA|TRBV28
TGTGCCAGCAGCCCGCGAATGGGGACGACAGGAAGCAACGAGCAGTACTTC
CASSPRMGTTGSNEQYF
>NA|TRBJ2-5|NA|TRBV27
TGTGCCAGCAGTTCCCGGGGTCGCTCACCAGAGACCCAGTACTTC
CASSSRGRSPETQYF
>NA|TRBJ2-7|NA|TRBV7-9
TGTGCCAGCAGCTTAGTACTTGACAACGAGCAGTACTTC
CASSLVLDNEQYF
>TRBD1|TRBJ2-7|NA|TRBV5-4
TGTGCCAGCAGCTCGACAGGGATTACCTACGAGCAGTACTTC
CASSSTGITYEQYF
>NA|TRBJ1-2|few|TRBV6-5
TGTGCCAGCAGCGCTACAGGGACCCGGGGCTACACCTTC
CASSATGTRGYTF
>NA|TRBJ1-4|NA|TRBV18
TGTGCCAGCTCCCCAGGAGCAATCCGAGCAACTAATGAAAAACTGTTTTTT
CASSPGAIRATNEKLFF
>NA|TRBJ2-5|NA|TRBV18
TGTGCCAGCTCACCGGCGGGGCGTGAGACCCAGTACTTC
CASSPAGRETQYF
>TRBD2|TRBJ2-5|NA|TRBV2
TGTGCCAGCATTCGTCGGGGGGGGCAAGAGACCCAGTACTTC
CASIRRGGQETQYF